This T cell receptor (beta chain) is from a study of T-cell reconstitution after alpha-beta-depleted transplantation in children. Study conclusions and caveats: Fresh T-cell production supplied most of the T-cell counts and diversity seen one year after transplant. Several patients had high TCRbeta diversity at day 60; it came from surviving recipient T cells and thymic progenitors. Two months or so post-transplant, alpha-beta T cells reportedly derived from several hundred expanded graft clones.

For TCRbeta, the library was prepared with unique molecular identifiers. TCRdb re-derived calls from the PCR reads in MiXCR, one entry per CDR3 protein. Of about 260,000 distinct CDR3 sequences listed, around 10% are singletons. This clonotype was recorded at least ten times. Antigen unknown. The source of this sequence is a male patient aged 2-9 years who had a stem cell transplant for chronic granulomatous disease, so the T cells may come from the graft donor. The sequencing used peripheral blood, collected 180 days after TCRalphabeta/CD19-depleted stem cell transplant.

Written as DNA, the CDR3 is TGTGCCAGCAGCCGCAATGGAGGGGCAGAGACCCAGTACTTC. Protein: CASSRNGGAETQYF. V is TRBV11-3 and J is TRBJ2-5; D might be TRBD2 (6 bases). CDR1 and CDR2 from the germline V gene are SGHNT and YENEEA. V lost 5 bases and J 4 bases, leaving 14 bases between the germline ends. This CDR3 has 14 residues.